These 14 T cell receptor beta chains originate from one sample sequenced in a study of OX40 agonist ivuxolimab in advanced cancers. Libraries were made using the immunoSEQ multiplex PCR assay. The clones in this table, taken by TCRdb from immuneACCESS, are in-frame only. Not every clone is retained; where verified, under half of the shortfall comes from an unresolved V gene, and the cause of the rest is unknown. The sample data list fewer than 65,000 clones, and 85% to 90% of these were observed just once. Jointly, the top ten make up 4.5% to 5.5% of the sample. Sequencing was performed on CD4+ or CD8+ T cells sorted from blood, taken in a trial of the OX40 agonist ivuxolimab. The source is an adult with an advanced solid tumor such as melanoma, head and neck, liver or kidney cancer.

The chain combines TRBV21-1 with TRBJ2-3; the table calls TRBD2, which could not be checked here. TRBV21-1 is classified as a pseudogene. The CDR3 sequence is 14 residues long. Written as DNA, the CDR3 is TGTGCCAGCAGCAACAAGTTCCTCCTGTCCACGGGGTATTTT. Its translation: CASSNKFLLSTGYF.

The chain carries TRBV28 and TRBJ2-7, with no clear D. The CDR3 is 14 residues long. V was shortened by 6 bases and J by 0 bases, with 12 bases between the two germline ends. From germline, CDR1 is MDHEN and CDR2 SYDVKM. CDR3 bases: TGTGCCAGCAGCCTAGGGTCGAGCTCCTACGAGCAGTACTTC. It specifies CASSLGSSSYEQYF.

This rearrangement joins TRBV7-6 to TRBJ1-3; D not resolved. Between the trimmed V and J ends, which lost 5 bases and 0 bases, there was a span of 17 bases. The V gene's germline CDR1 is SGHVS and CDR2 FNYEAQ. The CDR3 contains 17 residues. The CDR3, as DNA: TGTGCCAGCAGCCCCGGTGGCTCACGGTCCTCTGGAAACACCATATATTTT. It codes for CASSPGGSRSSGNTIYF.

A single count supports this clone. The chain carries TRBV25-1 and TRBJ2-3; no clear D gene. The germline V and J ends were trimmed by 1 base and 8 bases, with 13 bases remaining between them. CDR1 MGHDK and CDR2 SYGVNS come from the germline V gene. The CDR3 has 14 residues. CDR3 bases: TGTGCCAGCAGTGAATCGGAGACTCTTGCTACGCAGTATTTT. Translation gives CASSESETLATQYF.

This chain links TRBV18 with TRBJ1-2, with 11 bases matching TRBD1. V trimming: 3 bases; J trimming: 3 bases; junction bases outside the gene matches: 6. Germline V gene data show CDR1 as KGHSH and CDR2 as LQKENI. The CDR3 is 16 residues long. CDR3 region: CASSPPDRGLDYGYTF. In DNA form, the CDR3 reads TGTGCCAGCTCACCGCCGGACAGGGGGCTGGACTATGGCTACACCTTC.

The chain links TRBV2 to TRBJ2-2; 10 bases align to TRBD2. Germline V gene data show CDR1 as SNHLY and CDR2 as FYNNEI. V gave up 7 bases and J gave up 6 bases; unmatched junction bases: 8. The CDR3 consists of 15 residues. For the CDR3, the DNA is TGTGCCAGCACCTTCACTAGCGGGAAGGCCGGGGAGCTGTTTTTT. Protein: CASTFTSGKAGELFF.

This clone was seen a single time. This rearrangement joins TRBV6-5 to TRBJ1-1, with 8 bases aligning to TRBD1. Germline CDR1 MNHEY, CDR2 SVGAGI. V was clipped by 2 bases and J by 4 bases; unmatched bases: 6. There are 15 residues in the CDR3. CDR3: CASSYPGQGVTEAFF. CDR3 coding DNA: TGTGCCAGCAGTTACCCCGGACAGGGTGTCACTGAAGCTTTCTTT.

This clone came up a few times. The genes are TRBV6-4 and TRBJ1-5; no clear D gene. CDR1 MRHNA and CDR2 SNTAGT come from the germline V gene. With 11 bases removed from V and 6 bases from J, the gap between germline ends came to 20 bases. CDR3 length: 14 residues. The CDR3 loop reads CARPAVIRSQPQHF. The CDR3 DNA reads TGTGCCCGCCCGGCCGTTATCAGGAGTCAGCCCCAGCATTTT.

This clone came up a few times. The chain employs TRBV19 and TRBJ2-2; either TRBD1 or TRBD2 may supply D (5 bases each). V was clipped by 1 base and J by 7 bases, with 10 bases between them. The CDR3 has 14 residues. The V gene's germline CDR1 is LNHDA and CDR2 SQIVND (reference sequence). CDR3 sequence (DNA): TGTGCCAGTAGTATAGTAGGGACCGACGGGGAGCTGTTTTTT. Its translation: CASSIVGTDGELFF.

The rearrangement joins TRBV2 to TRBJ2-1; 10 nucleotides line up with TRBD1. Germline values: CDR1 SNHLY, CDR2 FYNNEI. The CDR3 covers 14 residues. V trimming: 8 bases; J trimming: 3 bases; junction bases outside the gene matches: 4. CDR3 nucleotides: TGTGCCAGCCGGGACAGGGGAGACTACAATGAGCAGTTCTTC. As protein: CASRDRGDYNEQFF.

The count of this clone is one. V is TRBV9 and J is TRBJ2-5; 7 nucleotides line up with TRBD2. The CDR3 sequence is 17 residues long. Germline CDR1 is SGDLS and CDR2 is YYNGEE. The J segment lost 4 bases and the V segment lost 4 bases, leaving 16 bases of the junction unmatched. The CDR3 loop reads CASSPGGAGSAVETQYF. As DNA, the CDR3 is TGTGCCAGCAGCCCCGGGGGAGCGGGGTCCGCGGTAGAGACCCAGTACTTC. Variable domain in full (rest from reference TRBV9 and TRBJ2-5): DSGVTQTPKHLITATGQRVTLRCSPRSGDLSVYWYQQSLDQGLQFLIQYYNGEERAKGNILERFSAQQFPDLHSELNLSSLELGDSALYFCASSPGGAGSAVETQYFGPGTRLLVL.

The V call is TRBV7-3, the J call TRBJ2-1; D perhaps matches TRBD2 (5 bases). V lost 4 bases and J 10 bases, leaving 8 bases between the germline ends. Germline V CDR1 and CDR2: SGHTA, FQGTGA. This CDR3 is 11 amino acids long. The CDR3 DNA sequence: TGTGCCAGCAGCTCGGGATACGAGCAGTTCTTC. Protein product: CASSSGYEQFF.

The chain has TRBV18 and TRBJ2-5; D is unresolved. V lost 0 bases to trimming and J lost 2 bases, with 4 bases between them. CDR1 and CDR2 (germline): KGHSH, LQKENI. The CDR3 runs 13 residues. The CDR3 sequence is CASSPPLQETQYF. Here the CDR3 DNA reads TGTGCCAGCTCACCACCGCTTCAAGAGACCCAGTACTTC.

This chain uses TRBV2 with TRBJ1-4, with 9 bases aligning to TRBD1. The germline gives CDR1 SNHLY, CDR2 FYNNEI. The V and J ends lost 7 bases and 7 bases, in that order; junction bases with no gene match: 7. CDR3 length: 14 amino acids. As DNA, the CDR3 is TGTGCCAGCAAGCCAACAGGGGGCAGTGAAAAACTGTTTTTT. This encodes CASKPTGGSEKLFF.